The 3 T cell receptor beta chains in this list originate from one sample, sequenced in a study of blood T cell repertoires in COVID-19. Profiled with immunoSEQ multiplex PCR; TCRdb holds only in-frame clones, not every one. Of over 120,000 clones listed, roughly 79% are singletons. Sequenced input: PBMCs or T cells enriched from blood (not recorded which). The origin of the receptors is a woman between 45 and 65 years old who had recovered from COVID-19.

The chain recombines TRBV2 with TRBJ1-2; maybe TRBD1 (5 bases). CDR1 is SNHLY and CDR2 is FYNNEI in the germline V gene. The V end was cut by 4 bases, the J end by 5 bases, with 14 bases between. The CDR3 totals 14 residues. The CDR3 DNA reads as TGTGCCAGCAGTGTTTACGACAGTATTTATGGCTACACCTTC. It codes for CASSVYDSIYGYTF.

This chain connects TRBV7-6 to TRBJ2-3, with 9 bases that match TRBD2. Germline trimming cut 1 base from V and 9 bases from J; bases unmatched to any gene: 11. This CDR3 has 16 amino acids. Germline V gene lookup returns CDR1 SGHVS and CDR2 FNYEAQ. The CDR3 bases are TGTGCCAGCAGCTTAGAGGCTAGCGGGGCCCAGGGCACGCAGTATTTT. Translated: CASSLEASGAQGTQYF.

V is TRBV28 and J is TRBJ1-5; 8 bases line up with TRBD1. The CDR3 is made up of 16 amino acids. Germline CDR1 is MDHEN and CDR2 is SYDVKM. V lost 7 bases to trimming and J lost 6 bases; unmatched junction nucleotides: 14. Here the CDR3 reads CASIGITWTGTQPQHF. CDR3 DNA: TGTGCCAGCATTGGTATCACCTGGACAGGGACTCAGCCCCAGCATTTT.